Included here is one TCR beta chain sequence, with context. This clonotype was observed many times. This clone's antigen is unknown. No qualities accompany the bases; no much larger clone lies one base away. This specimen's time point label, per the study, means: sample taken at primary tumor resection. Donors were around 69 patients with early-stage, untreated non-small cell lung cancer from the lung TRACERx cohort. TCR sequencing used whole RNA extracted from tumor and nontumor lung tissue, or from cryopreserved PBMC samples, without cell sorting. A patient was chosen for TCR sequencing only when enough RNA was available from at least two tumor regions. Before being selected, tumor and adjacent nontumor lung specimens were reviewed by a lung pathologist. The junction carries 15 bases between V and J, which are trimmed by 10 bases and 3 bases respectively. Taken from the germline V gene, the CDR1 and CDR2 loops are MDHEN and SYDVKM. The CDR3, cysteine through phenylalanine, is 13 amino acids long. CDR3 DNA is the only sequence kept; it has 39 bases, read in frame from the first base.

These data are taken from a study of spatial heterogeneity in lung cancer (dated by TCRdb to between 2017 and 2020). For the wider study: Beta-chain transcripts were consistently detected in greater numbers than alpha-chain transcripts, which likely reflected higher beta-chain transcript abundance. TCR transcript counts in tumor regions correlated strongly with a T cell transcriptional module score from matched bulk RNA-seq. In the raw uncorrected reads, each unique combination of TCR and UMI appeared more than ten times on average. The study quantitatively compared TCR alpha and beta repertoires across multiple tumor regions, matched nontumor lung and blood in non-small cell lung cancer. Nonsynonymous mutation counts, determined by whole-exome sequencing of tumor tissue, were related to features of the TCR repertoire. At surgery, fewer than 250 tumor regions, approximately 64 matched nontumor lung samples and 56 PBMC samples were TCR-sequenced for both alpha and beta chains.

Libraries were prepared through 5' RACE. Sequencer: NextSeq 500. In the TCR library protocol, a unique molecular identifier was attached to each TCR cDNA molecule so that PCR and sequencing errors could be corrected. The published analysis was carried out like this. TCR identification, UMI-based error correction and CDR3 extraction were performed with Decombinator tools. TCRs above a frequency of 2 per 1,000, corresponding to the top 1% of the tumor frequency distribution, were defined as expanded. Expanded tumor TCRs were classed as regional if statistically deemed absent (corrected P<0.05) from at least one tumor region, otherwise ubiquitous. Each repertoire was subsampled 100 times to 5,000 TCRs, after which Renyi diversity was computed with the R vegan package. CDR3 similarity networks were built from amino acid triplet string-kernel similarity, with CDR3s being connected when pairwise similarity was above 0.82. The raw public reads went through TCRdb reprocessing: fastp at Q25, MiXCR clone calling, in-frame beta chains kept. Duplicate CDR3 protein sequences are folded into a single record with the most common DNA and genes. These V and J calls rely on TCRdb rather than the paper's analysis. The sample table contains 3,500 to 5,000 distinct CDR3 sequences; only one count was recorded for over 5.5% of them. The ten largest clones take up around 25% of the sample.

The paper as a whole reports these results and caveats: The count of ubiquitous expanded TCRs correlated with the count of ubiquitous nonsynonymous mutations, and the count of regional expanded TCRs correlated with the count of regional nonsynonymous mutations. The tumor nonsynonymous mutation count correlated with the number of expanded alpha and beta TCRs within the tumor. TCR-seq coverage of tumor T cells was estimated at only approximately 7% for alpha chains and 12% to 15% for beta chains. Confirming at a functional level the hypothesis that regional TCRs recognize regional mutations was considered to require additional single-cell paired TCR alpha and beta sequencing.

This TCR derives from a male donor with early-stage non-small cell lung cancer. Sequenced here: lung tumor tissue, sampled at surgery. The sequence is built from TRBV28 and TRBJ1-1; TRBD1 is perhaps the D gene, given 5 matching bases. The CDR3 protein is CATDWGGYTEAFF. The base sequence is TGTGCCACGGACTGGGGCGGGTACACTGAAGCTTTCTTT.